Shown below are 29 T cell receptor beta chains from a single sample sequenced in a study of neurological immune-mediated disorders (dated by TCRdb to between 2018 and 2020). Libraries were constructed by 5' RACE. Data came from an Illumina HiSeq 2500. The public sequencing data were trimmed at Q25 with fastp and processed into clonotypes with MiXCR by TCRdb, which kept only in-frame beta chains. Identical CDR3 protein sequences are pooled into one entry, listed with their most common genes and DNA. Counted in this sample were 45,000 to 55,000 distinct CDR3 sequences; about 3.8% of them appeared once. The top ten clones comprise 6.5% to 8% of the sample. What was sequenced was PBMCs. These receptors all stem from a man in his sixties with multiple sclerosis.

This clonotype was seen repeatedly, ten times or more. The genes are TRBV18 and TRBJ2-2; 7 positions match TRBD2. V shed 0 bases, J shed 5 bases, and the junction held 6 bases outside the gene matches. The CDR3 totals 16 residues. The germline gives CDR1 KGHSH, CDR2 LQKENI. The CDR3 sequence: CASSPPVSGKTGELFF. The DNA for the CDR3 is TGTGCCAGCTCACCACCGGTGAGCGGGAAAACCGGGGAGCTGTTTTTT.

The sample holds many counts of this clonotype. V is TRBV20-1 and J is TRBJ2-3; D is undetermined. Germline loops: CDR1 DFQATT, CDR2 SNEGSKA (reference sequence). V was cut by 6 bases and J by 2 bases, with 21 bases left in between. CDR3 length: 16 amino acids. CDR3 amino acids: CSAHNREDGLTDTQYF. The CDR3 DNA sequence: TGCAGTGCCCACAATAGGGAAGACGGGCTCACAGATACGCAGTATTTT.

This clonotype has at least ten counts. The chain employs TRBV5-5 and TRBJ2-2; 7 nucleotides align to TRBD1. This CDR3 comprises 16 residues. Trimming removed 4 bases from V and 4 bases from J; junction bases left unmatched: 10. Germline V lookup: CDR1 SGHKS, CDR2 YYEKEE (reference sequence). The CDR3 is CASSGRQGPSTGELFF. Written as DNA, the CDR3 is TGTGCCAGCAGCGGACGACAGGGTCCAAGCACCGGGGAGCTGTTTTTT.

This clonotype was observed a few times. The CDR3 loop reads CATSRDWRISGREQDTQYF. DNA of the CDR3: TGTGCCACCAGCAGAGATTGGCGGATTAGCGGGAGAGAACAGGATACGCAGTATTTT. The chain couples TRBV15 to TRBJ2-3; 9 positions match TRBD2. Trimming took 0 bases from V and 6 from J; bases not matched to a gene: 16. The germline gives CDR1 LNHNV, CDR2 YYDKDF (reference sequence). This CDR3 comprises 19 residues.

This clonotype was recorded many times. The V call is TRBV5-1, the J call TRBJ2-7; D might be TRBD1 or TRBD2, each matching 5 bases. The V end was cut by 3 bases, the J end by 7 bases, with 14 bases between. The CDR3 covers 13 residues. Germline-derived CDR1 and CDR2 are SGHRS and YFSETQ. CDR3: CASSSGTLEEQYF. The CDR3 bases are TGCGCCAGCAGCTCCGGGACGTTGGAGGAGCAGTACTTC.

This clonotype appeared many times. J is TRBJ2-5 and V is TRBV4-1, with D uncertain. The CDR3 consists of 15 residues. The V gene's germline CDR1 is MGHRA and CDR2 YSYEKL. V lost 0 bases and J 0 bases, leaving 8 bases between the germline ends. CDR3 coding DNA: TGCGCCAGCAGCCAAGATTTACAGTACCAAGAGACCCAGTACTTC. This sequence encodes CASSQDLQYQETQYF.

The CDR3 DNA reads TGTGCCAGCAGCGGACCTGGCACCTATGATCAGCCCCAGCATTTT. Residues: CASSGPGTYDQPQHF. The chain uses TRBV6-1 and TRBJ1-5, with D hard to call. V was pared by 6 bases and J by 5 bases, with 17 bases between. CDR1 is MNHNS and CDR2 is SASEGT in the germline V gene. The CDR3 has 15 residues.

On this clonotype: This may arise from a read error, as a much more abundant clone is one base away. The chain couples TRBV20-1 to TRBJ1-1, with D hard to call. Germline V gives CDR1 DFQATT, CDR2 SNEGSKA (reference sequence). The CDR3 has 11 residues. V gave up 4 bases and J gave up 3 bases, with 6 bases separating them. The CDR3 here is CSATTYTEAFF. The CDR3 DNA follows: TGCAGTGCTACTACCTACACTGAAGCTTTCTTT.

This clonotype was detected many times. CDR3 sequence reads: CSARDWKKATDGYTF. CDR3 DNA sequence: TGCAGTGCTAGAGACTGGAAAAAGGCGACGGATGGCTACACCTTC. V usage is TRBV20-1 and J usage is TRBJ1-2, with unresolved D. The germline gives CDR1 DFQATT, CDR2 SNEGSKA (reference sequence). The CDR3 spans 15 residues. V was cut by 0 bases and J by 6 bases, with 17 bases left in between.

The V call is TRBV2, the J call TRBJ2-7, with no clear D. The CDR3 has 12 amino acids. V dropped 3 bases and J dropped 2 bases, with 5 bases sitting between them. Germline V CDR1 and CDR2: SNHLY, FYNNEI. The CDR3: CASSDFTYEQYF. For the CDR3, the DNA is TGTGCCAGCAGTGATTTCACCTACGAGCAGTACTTC.

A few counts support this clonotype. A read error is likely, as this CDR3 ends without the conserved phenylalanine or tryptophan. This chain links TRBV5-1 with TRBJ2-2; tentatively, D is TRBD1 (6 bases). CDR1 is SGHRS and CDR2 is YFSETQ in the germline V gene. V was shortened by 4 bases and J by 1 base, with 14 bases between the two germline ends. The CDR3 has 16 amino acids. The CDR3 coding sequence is TGCGCCAGCAGCACGAACCAGGGACAGAACACCGGGGAGCTGTTTTTG. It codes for CASSTNQGQNTGELFL.

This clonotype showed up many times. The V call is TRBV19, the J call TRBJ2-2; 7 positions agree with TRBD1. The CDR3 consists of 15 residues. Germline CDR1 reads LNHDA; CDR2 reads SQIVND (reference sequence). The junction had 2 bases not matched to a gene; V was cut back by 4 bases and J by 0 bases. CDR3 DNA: TGTGCCAGTAGTAACAGGGGTGCGAACACCGGGGAGCTGTTTTTT. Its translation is CASSNRGANTGELFF.

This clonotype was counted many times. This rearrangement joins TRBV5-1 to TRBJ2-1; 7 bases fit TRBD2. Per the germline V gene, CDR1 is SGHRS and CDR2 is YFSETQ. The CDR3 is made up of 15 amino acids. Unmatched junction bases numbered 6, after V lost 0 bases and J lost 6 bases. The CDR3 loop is CASSLGGGPFNEQFF. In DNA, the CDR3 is TGCGCCAGCAGCTTGGGGGGAGGGCCTTTCAATGAGCAGTTCTTC.

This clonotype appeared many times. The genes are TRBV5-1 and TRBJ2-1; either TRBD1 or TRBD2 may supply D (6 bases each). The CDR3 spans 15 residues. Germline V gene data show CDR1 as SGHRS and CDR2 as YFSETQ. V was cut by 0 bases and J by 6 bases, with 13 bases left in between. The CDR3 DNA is TGCGCCAGCAGCTTGGCGGGGGACACCCCCAATGAGCAGTTCTTC. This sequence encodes CASSLAGDTPNEQFF.

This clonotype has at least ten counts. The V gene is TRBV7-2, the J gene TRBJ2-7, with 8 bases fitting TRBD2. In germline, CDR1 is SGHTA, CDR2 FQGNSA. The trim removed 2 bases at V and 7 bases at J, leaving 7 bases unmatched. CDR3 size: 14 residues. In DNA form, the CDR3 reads TGTGCCAGCAGCTTAAAAGCGGGAGTGGGTGAGCAGTACTTC. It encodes CASSLKAGVGEQYF.

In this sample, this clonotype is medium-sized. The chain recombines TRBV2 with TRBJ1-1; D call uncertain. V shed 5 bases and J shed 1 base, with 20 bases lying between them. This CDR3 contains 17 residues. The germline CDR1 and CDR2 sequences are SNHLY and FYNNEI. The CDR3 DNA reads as TGTGCCAGCAGTCGGACCGCCTCCGTTAGGGAGAACACTGAAGCTTTCTTT. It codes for CASSRTASVRENTEAFF.

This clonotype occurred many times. The DNA for the CDR3 is TGTGCCAGCAGACACCCGGGACAGGGGTATGAGCAGTTCTTC. Translation gives CASRHPGQGYEQFF. J is TRBJ2-1 and V is TRBV2; the match to TRBD1 covers 10 bases. V lost 6 bases and J lost 8; bases outside the gene matches: 7. The CDR3 loop spans 14 amino acids. Germline CDR1 SNHLY, CDR2 FYNNEI.

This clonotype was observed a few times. CDR3 DNA: TGCAGTGCTGTGATGAGTAACTATGGCTACACCTTC. This codes for CSAVMSNYGYTF. The rearrangement joins TRBV20-1 to TRBJ1-2; no reliable D call. The CDR3 has 12 residues. Germline CDR1 DFQATT, CDR2 SNEGSKA (reference sequence). Trimming pared 5 bases from V and 1 base from J, leaving 8 bases between.

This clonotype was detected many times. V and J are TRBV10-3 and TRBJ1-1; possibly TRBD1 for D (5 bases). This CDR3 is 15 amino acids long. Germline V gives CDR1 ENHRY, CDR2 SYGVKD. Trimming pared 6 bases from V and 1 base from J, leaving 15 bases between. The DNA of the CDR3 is TGTGCCATCAGAGAAGGGGATTTCAGGAACACTGAAGCTTTCTTT. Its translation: CAIREGDFRNTEAFF.

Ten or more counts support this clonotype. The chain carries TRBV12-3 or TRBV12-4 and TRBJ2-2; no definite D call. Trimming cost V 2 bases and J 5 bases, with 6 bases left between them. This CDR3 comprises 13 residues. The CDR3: CASSLTGTGELFF. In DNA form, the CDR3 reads TGTGCCAGCAGTTTAACCGGAACCGGGGAGCTGTTTTTT.

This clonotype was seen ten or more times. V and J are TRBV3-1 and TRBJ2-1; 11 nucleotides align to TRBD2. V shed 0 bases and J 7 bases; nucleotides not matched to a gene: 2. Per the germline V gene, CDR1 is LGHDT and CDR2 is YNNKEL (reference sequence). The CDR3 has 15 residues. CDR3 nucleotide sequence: TGTGCCAGCAGCCAAGATCGACTAGCGGGAAATGAGCAGTTCTTC. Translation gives CASSQDRLAGNEQFF.

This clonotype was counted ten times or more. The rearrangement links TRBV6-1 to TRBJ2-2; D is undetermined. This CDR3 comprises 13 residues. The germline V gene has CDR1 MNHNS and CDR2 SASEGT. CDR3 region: CAGVDILNRELFF. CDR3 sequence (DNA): TGTGCAGGAGTAGATATCCTCAACAGGGAGCTGTTTTTT.

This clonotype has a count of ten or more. CDR3 coding DNA: TGCAGTGCTAGGGGCCCACAGGGCGCCGGGGAGCTGTTTTTT. It specifies CSARGPQGAGELFF. The rearrangement joins TRBV20-1 to TRBJ2-2; D might be TRBD1 (6 bases). With 3 bases removed from V and 6 bases from J, the gap between germline ends came to 14 bases. Per germline, CDR1 DFQATT and CDR2 SNEGSKA (reference sequence). The CDR3 covers 14 residues.

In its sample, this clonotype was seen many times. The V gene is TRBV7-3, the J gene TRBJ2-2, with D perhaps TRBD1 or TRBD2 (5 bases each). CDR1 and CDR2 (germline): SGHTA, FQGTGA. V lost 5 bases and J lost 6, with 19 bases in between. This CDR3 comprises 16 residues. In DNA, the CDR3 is TGTGCCAGCAGCCCAGGGACGTTTGGTCTCTCCGGGGAGCTGTTTTTT. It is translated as CASSPGTFGLSGELFF.

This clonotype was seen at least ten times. DNA for the CDR3: TGTGCCAGCAGTACACACCTAGCGGGAGGAGGGGATACGCAGTATTTT. The encoded protein is CASSTHLAGGGDTQYF. The rearrangement joins TRBV6-6 to TRBJ2-3, with TRBD2 identical over 11 bases. The length of the CDR3 is 16 residues. Losses at the gene ends were 5 bases for V and 6 bases for J; bases not matched to a gene: 10. Germline V lookup: CDR1 MNHNY, CDR2 SVGAGI (reference sequence).

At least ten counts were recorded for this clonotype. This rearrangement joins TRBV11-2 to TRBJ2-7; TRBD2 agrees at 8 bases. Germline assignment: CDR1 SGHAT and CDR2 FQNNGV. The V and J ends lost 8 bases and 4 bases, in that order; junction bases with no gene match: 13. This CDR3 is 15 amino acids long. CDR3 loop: CASSPLQTSDYEQYF. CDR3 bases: TGTGCCAGCTCACCCCTCCAGACTAGCGATTACGAGCAGTACTTC.

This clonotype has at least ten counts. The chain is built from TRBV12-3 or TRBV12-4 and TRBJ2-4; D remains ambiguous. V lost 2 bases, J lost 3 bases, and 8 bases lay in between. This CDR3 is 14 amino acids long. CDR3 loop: CASSLRSGKNIQYF. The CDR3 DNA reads TGTGCCAGCAGTTTACGGTCAGGCAAAAACATTCAGTACTTC.

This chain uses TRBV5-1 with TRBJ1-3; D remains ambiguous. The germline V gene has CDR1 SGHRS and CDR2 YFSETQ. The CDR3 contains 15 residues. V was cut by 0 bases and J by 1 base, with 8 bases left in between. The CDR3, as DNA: TGCGCCAGCAGCTTGGTGGGAGATTCTGGAAACACCATATATTTT. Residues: CASSLVGDSGNTIYF.

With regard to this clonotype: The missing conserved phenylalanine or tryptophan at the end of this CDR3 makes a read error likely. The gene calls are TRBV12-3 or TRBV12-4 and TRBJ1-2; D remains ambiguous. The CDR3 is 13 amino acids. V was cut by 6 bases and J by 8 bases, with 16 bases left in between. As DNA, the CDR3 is TGTGCCAGCAGAGAGGACTCGCTGAAAGGCTACACCAAC. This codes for CASREDSLKGYTN.